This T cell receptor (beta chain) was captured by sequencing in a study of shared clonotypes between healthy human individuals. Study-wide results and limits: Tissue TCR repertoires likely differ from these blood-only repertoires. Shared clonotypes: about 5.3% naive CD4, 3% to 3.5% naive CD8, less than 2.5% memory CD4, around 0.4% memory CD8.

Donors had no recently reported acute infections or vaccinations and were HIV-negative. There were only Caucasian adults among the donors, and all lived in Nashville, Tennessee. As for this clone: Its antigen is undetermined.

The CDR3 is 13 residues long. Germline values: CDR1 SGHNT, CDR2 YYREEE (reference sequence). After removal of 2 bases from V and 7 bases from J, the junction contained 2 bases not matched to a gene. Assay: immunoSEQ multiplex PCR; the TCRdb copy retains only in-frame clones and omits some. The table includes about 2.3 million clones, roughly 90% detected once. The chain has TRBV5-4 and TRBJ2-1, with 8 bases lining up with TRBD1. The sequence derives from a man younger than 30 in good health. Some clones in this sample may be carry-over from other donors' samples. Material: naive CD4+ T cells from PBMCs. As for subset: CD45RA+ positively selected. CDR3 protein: CASSFGQGNEQFF. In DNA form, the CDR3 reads TGTGCCAGCAGCTTCGGACAGGGTAATGAGCAGTTCTTC.